These 16 T cell receptor beta chains share one sample of origin, sequenced in a study of CD8 T cells in Susac syndrome. Random-hexamer reverse transcription was applied to about 0.5 to 1 ug RNA. In TCRdb, the immunoSEQ multiplex PCR reads were re-called with MiXCR into one record per CDR3 protein. Of about 64,000 distinct CDR3 sequences listed, roughly 94% are singletons. Sample: CD8+ T cells from PBMCs. The source is a human donor with multiple sclerosis.

Only one count was recorded for this clonotype. V and J are TRBV29-1 and TRBJ2-6; a possible D gene is TRBD1 (5 bases). This CDR3 has 15 amino acids. Trimming shortened V by 6 bases and J by 0 bases, and 12 bases separated the two germline ends. Germline CDR1 and CDR2: SQVTM and ANQGSEA. CDR3 DNA: TGCAGCGTAGCAACGACAGACTCTGGGGCCAACGTCCTGACTTTC. Its protein is CSVATTDSGANVLTF.

The CDR3 reads CSATERGDGETQYF. CDR3 nucleotide sequence: TGCAGTGCGACCGAGCGAGGGGACGGAGAGACCCAGTACTTC. J is TRBJ2-5 and V is TRBV20-1; D may correspond to TRBD1 or TRBD2 (5 bases each). CDR3 length: 14 amino acids. Germline V gene data show CDR1 as DFQATT and CDR2 as SNEGSKA (reference sequence). Trimming stripped 6 bases from V and 4 bases from J, with 18 bases between.

This chain uses TRBV6-1 with TRBJ2-3; D not certain. Trimming removed 1 base from V and 2 bases from J, with 13 bases in between. The V gene's germline CDR1 is MNHNS and CDR2 SASEGT. The CDR3 is made up of 16 amino acids. CDR3 protein: CASSEVVGRVTDTQYF. The CDR3 coding sequence is TGTGCCAGCAGTGAAGTGGTGGGCCGAGTCACAGATACGCAGTATTTT.

J is TRBJ1-2 and V is TRBV5-6; the D is unclear. Germline V gene lookup returns CDR1 SGHDT and CDR2 YYEEEE. Between the trimmed V and J ends, which lost 0 bases and 8 bases, there was a span of 14 bases. This CDR3 is 14 amino acids long. The CDR3 protein is CASSLETGLRGYTF. The DNA of the CDR3 is TGTGCCAGCAGCTTGGAAACTGGATTAAGGGGCTACACCTTC. The complete variable domain, with remaining parts taken from reference TRBV5-6 and TRBJ1-2, reads DAGVTQSPTHLIKTRGQQVTLRCSPKSGHDTVSWYQQALGQGPQFIFQYYEEEERQRGNFPDRFSGHQFPNYSSELNVNALLLGDSALYLCASSLETGLRGYTFGSGTRLTVV.

The rearrangement joins TRBV28 to TRBJ2-7; TRBD1 is a possible D gene (5 bases). The CDR3 has 12 residues. The germline CDR1 and CDR2 sequences are MDHEN and SYDVKM. The V end lost 7 bases, the J end lost 4 bases, and 11 bases lay between the germline ends. The CDR3 DNA is TGTGCCAGCATTGATAGGGGTTACGAGCAGTACTTC. Residues: CASIDRGYEQYF. The whole variable domain, filled in from reference TRBV28 and TRBJ2-7, reads DVKVTQSSRYLVKRTGEKVFLECVQDMDHENMFWYRQDPGLGLRLIYFSYDVKMKEKGDIPEGYSVSREKKERFSLILESASTNQTSMYLCASIDRGYEQYFGPGTRLTVT.

V is TRBV2 and J is TRBJ2-3, with D hard to call. Germline V CDR1 and CDR2: SNHLY, FYNNEI. This CDR3 is built from 15 residues. The V and J ends lost 11 bases and 3 bases respectively, with 21 bases between them. The CDR3 protein is CACTREGKGTDTQYF. CDR3 nucleotides: TGTGCCTGCACAAGGGAAGGGAAAGGGACAGATACGCAGTATTTT.

The chain couples TRBV7-9 to TRBJ2-2; D possibly corresponds to TRBD1 (5 bases). From germline, CDR1 is SEHNR and CDR2 FQNEAQ (reference sequence). This CDR3 has 14 residues. V was clipped by 1 base and J by 6 bases, with 9 bases between them. CDR3 amino acids: CASSLGGLAGELFF. The CDR3, as DNA: TGTGCCAGCAGCTTAGGGGGCCTGGCCGGGGAGCTGTTTTTT.

This clonotype was seen a handful of times. The chain carries TRBV7-3 and TRBJ2-3; D gene uncertain. This CDR3 is 15 amino acids long. The V and J ends lost 2 bases and 0 bases respectively, with 9 bases between them. Germline CDR1 SGHTA, CDR2 FQGTGA. The CDR3 is CASSLSGTSTDTQYF. The CDR3 nucleotides read TGTGCCAGCAGCTTATCCGGCACCAGCACAGATACGCAGTATTTT.

The rearrangement links TRBV7-9 to TRBJ2-7; 11 bases match TRBD2. Germline V gene sequence: CDR1 SEHNR, CDR2 FQNEAQ (reference sequence). The CDR3 sequence is 15 residues long. Germline trimming cut 5 bases from V and 1 base from J; bases unmatched to any gene: 4. CDR3 residues: CASSLTSGRSYEQYF. CDR3 nucleotides: TGTGCCAGCAGCCTAACTAGCGGGAGATCCTACGAGCAGTACTTC.

This clonotype was counted only a few times. The CDR3 here is CASSQDLGTAPVSYF. The CDR3 coding sequence is TGCGCCAGCAGCCAAGATCTGGGGACAGCCCCAGTGTCGTACTTC. The gene calls are TRBV4-3 and TRBJ2-7; 7 bases map to TRBD1. Germline V gene lookup returns CDR1 LGHNA and CDR2 YSLEER. This CDR3 is built from 15 residues. V gave up 0 bases and J gave up 12 bases; unmatched junction bases: 14.

V gene TRBV15 combines with J gene TRBJ2-5; possibly TRBD1 for D (6 bases). Trimming took off 1 base at V and 4 bases at J, with 7 bases between the two ends. The germline CDR1 and CDR2 sequences are LNHNV and YYDKDF (reference sequence). This CDR3 spans 13 amino acids. As DNA, the CDR3 is TGTGCCACCAGCAGAGTACAGGGAGAGACCCAGTACTTC. This codes for CATSRVQGETQYF.

The CDR3, as DNA: TGTGCCAGCAGCCCAAGGGGTCCAGATACGCAGTATTTT. Its translation is CASSPRGPDTQYF. The rearrangement uses TRBV7-3 and TRBJ2-3, with D perhaps TRBD1 (5 bases). V was clipped by 5 bases and J by 4 bases, with 10 bases between them. The V gene's germline CDR1 is SGHTA and CDR2 FQGTGA. The CDR3 spans 13 residues. The full variable domain, rest sourced from reference TRBV7-3 and TRBJ2-3, is GAGVSQTPSNKVTEKGKYVELRCDPISGHTALYWYRQSLGQGPEFLIYFQGTGAADDSGLPNDRFFAVRPEGSVSTLKIQRTERGDSAVYLCASSPRGPDTQYFGPGTRLTVL.

This chain joins TRBV7-8 and TRBJ1-2; TRBD1 agrees at 10 bases. Germline assignment: CDR1 SGHVS and CDR2 FQNEAQ. Losses at the gene ends were 2 bases for V and 3 bases for J; bases not matched to a gene: 3. The CDR3 runs 15 residues. CDR3 sequence: CASSLRTGGDYGYTF. The CDR3 DNA is TGTGCCAGCAGCTTACGGACAGGGGGAGACTATGGCTACACCTTC.

This chain joins TRBV24-1 and TRBJ1-1, with D unresolved. The V and J ends lost 4 bases and 1 base respectively, with 6 bases between them. This CDR3 has 13 amino acids. The germline V gene has CDR1 KGHDR and CDR2 SFDVKD. The CDR3 DNA sequence: TGTGCCACCAGTGACGGAGGGAACACTGAAGCTTTCTTT. Residues: CATSDGGNTEAFF.

This chain uses TRBV27 with TRBJ1-2; no clear D gene. Germline V gene lookup returns CDR1 MNHEY and CDR2 SMNVEV (reference sequence). The CDR3 contains 13 residues. V was shortened by 2 bases and J by 4 bases, with 8 bases between the two germline ends. CDR3 protein: CASSLKRPYGYTF. CDR3 nucleotide sequence: TGTGCCAGCAGTTTAAAGAGACCCTATGGCTACACCTTC.

The CDR3 region is CASSKERWRSPLHF. The CDR3 nucleotides are TGTGCCAGCAGCAAAGAGCGGTGGCGTTCACCCCTCCACTTT. The J gene is TRBJ1-6, the V gene TRBV21-1. TRBV21-1 is classified as a pseudogene. This CDR3 has 14 amino acids.